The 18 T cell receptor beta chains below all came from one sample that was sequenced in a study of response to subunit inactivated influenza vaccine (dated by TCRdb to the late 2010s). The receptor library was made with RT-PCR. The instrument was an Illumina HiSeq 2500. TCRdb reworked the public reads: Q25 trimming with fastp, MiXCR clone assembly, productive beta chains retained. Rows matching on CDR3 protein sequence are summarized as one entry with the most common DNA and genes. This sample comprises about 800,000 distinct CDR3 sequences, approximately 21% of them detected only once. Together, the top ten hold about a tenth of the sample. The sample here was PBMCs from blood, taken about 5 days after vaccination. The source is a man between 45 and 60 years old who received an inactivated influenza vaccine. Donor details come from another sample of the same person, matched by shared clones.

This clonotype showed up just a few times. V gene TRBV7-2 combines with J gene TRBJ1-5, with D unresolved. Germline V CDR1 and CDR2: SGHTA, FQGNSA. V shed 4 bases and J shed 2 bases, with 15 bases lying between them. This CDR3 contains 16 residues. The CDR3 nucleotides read TGTGCCAGCAGCTCGATGGTAGTTTCGGGCAATCAGCCCCAGCATTTT. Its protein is CASSSMVVSGNQPQHF.

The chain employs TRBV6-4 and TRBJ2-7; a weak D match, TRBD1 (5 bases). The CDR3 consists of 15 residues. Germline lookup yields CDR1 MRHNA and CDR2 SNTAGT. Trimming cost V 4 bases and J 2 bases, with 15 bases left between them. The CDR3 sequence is CASSGEKGRAYEQYF. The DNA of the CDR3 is TGTGCCAGCAGTGGCGAGAAGGGGCGCGCCTACGAGCAGTACTTC.

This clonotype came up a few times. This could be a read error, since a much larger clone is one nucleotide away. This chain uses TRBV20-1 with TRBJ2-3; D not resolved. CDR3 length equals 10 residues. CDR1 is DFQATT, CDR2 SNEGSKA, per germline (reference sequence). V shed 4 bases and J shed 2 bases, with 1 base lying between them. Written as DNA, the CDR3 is TGCAGTGCTACCACAGATACGCAGTATTTT. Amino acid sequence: CSATTDTQYF.

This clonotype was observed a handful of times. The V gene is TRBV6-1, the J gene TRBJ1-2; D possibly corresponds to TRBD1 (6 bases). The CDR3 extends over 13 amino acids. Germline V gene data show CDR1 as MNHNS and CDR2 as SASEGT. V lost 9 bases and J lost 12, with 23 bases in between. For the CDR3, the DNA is TGTGCCAGTGTTCTTCCCGGACAGCGGCGGAACACCTTC. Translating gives CASVLPGQRRNTF.

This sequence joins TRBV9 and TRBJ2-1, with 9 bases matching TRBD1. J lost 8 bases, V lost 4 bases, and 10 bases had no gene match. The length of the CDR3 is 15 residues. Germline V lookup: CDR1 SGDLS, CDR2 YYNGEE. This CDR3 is CASSPRGTGYDEQFF. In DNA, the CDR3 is TGTGCCAGCAGCCCCCGTGGGACAGGGTACGATGAGCAGTTCTTC.

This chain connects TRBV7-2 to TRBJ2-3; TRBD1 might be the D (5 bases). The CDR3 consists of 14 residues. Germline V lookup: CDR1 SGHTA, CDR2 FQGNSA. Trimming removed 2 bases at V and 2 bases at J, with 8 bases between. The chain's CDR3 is CASSLQGITDTQYF. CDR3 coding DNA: TGTGCCAGCAGCTTACAGGGAATCACAGATACGCAGTATTTT.

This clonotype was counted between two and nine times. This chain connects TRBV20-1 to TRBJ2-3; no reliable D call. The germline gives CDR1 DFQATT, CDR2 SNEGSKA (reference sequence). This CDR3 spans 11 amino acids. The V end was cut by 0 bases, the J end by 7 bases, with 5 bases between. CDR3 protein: CSARETYTQYF. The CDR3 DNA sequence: TGCAGTGCTAGAGAAACTTATACGCAGTATTTT.

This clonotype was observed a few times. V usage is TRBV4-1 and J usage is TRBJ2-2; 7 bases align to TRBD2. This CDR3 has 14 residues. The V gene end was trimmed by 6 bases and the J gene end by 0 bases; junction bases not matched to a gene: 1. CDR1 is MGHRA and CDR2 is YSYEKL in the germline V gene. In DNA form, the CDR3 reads TGCGCCAGCAGGAGCGGGACGAACACCGGGGAGCTGTTTTTT. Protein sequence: CASRSGTNTGELFF.

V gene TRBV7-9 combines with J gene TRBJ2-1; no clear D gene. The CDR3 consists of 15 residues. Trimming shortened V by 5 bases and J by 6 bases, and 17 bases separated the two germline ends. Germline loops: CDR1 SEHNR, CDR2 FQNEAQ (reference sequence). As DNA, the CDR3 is TGTGCCAGCAGCCAGCAGAAGGGTTTTATCAATGAGCAGTTCTTC. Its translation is CASSQQKGFINEQFF. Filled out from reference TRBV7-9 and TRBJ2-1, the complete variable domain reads DTGVSQNPRHKITKRGQNVTFRCDPISEHNRLYWYRQTLGQGPEFLTYFQNEAQLEKSRLLSDRFSAERPKGSFSTLEIQRTEQGDSAMYLCASSQQKGFINEQFFGPGTRLTVL.

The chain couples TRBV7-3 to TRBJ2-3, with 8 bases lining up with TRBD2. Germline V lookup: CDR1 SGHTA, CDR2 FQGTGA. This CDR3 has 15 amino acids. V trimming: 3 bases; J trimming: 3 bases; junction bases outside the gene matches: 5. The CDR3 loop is CASSFVAGHTDTQYF. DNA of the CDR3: TGTGCCAGCAGCTTTGTAGCGGGACATACAGATACGCAGTATTTT.

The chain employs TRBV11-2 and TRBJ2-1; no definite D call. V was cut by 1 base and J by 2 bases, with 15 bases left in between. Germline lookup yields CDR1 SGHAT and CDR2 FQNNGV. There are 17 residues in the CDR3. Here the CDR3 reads CASSLGDRIGPYNEQFF. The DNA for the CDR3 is TGTGCCAGCAGCTTAGGAGACCGAATAGGCCCCTACAATGAGCAGTTCTTC.

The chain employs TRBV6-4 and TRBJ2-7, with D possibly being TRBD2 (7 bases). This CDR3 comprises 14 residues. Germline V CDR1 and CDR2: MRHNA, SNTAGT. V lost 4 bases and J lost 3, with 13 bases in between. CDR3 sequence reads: CASSVEGGDYEQYF. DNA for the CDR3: TGTGCCAGCAGTGTTGAAGGGGGGGACTACGAGCAGTACTTC.

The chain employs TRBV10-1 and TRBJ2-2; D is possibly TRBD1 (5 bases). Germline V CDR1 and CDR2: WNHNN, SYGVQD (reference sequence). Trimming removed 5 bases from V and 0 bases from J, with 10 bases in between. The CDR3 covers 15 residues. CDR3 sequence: CASSKAGTNTGELFF. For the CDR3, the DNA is TGCGCCAGCAGTAAGGCAGGGACGAACACCGGGGAGCTGTTTTTT.

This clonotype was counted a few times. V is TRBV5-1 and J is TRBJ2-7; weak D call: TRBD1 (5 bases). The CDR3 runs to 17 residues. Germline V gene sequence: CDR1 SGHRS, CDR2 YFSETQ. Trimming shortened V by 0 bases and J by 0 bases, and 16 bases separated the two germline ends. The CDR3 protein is CASSLGAGSTGSYEQYF. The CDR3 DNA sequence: TGCGCCAGCAGCTTGGGGGCAGGGTCCACGGGCTCCTACGAGCAGTACTTC.

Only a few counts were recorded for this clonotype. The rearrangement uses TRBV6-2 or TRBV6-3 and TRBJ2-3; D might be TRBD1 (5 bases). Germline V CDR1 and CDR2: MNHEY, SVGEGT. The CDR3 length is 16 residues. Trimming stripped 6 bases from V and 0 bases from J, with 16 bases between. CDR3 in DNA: TGTGCCAGCAGGGGGCTTCTTTCCTATAGCACAGATACGCAGTATTTT. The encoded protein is CASRGLLSYSTDTQYF.

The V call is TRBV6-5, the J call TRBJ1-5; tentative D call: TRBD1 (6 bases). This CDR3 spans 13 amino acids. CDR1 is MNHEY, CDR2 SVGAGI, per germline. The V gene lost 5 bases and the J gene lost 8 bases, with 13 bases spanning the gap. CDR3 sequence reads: CASSTQGLEPQHF. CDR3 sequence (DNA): TGTGCCAGCAGTACTCAGGGGTTGGAGCCCCAGCATTTT.

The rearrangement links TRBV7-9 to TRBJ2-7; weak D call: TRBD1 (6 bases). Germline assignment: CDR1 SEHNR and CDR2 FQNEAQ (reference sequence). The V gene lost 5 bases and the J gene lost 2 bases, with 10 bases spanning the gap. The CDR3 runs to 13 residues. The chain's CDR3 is CASSTRTAYEQYF. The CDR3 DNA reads TGTGCCAGCAGCACCCGGACAGCCTACGAGCAGTACTTC.

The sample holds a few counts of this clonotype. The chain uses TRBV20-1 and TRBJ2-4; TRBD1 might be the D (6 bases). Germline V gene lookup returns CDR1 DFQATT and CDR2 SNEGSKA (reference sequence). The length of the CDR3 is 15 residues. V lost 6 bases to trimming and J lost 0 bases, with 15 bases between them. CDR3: CSAFGQNLAKNIQYF. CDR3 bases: TGCAGTGCCTTCGGACAGAACCTAGCCAAAAACATTCAGTACTTC.